This T cell receptor (beta chain) was obtained from a study of OX40 agonist ivuxolimab in advanced cancers. This clone was recorded once. Its antigen is as yet unknown. General study points: More expanded clones were seen, on average, in CD8+ T cells than in CD4+. Near-lowest levels of clonal expansion characterized partial responders at 0.1-3.0 mg/kg.

The table came from immunoSEQ multiplex PCR; TCRdb's copy has only in-frame clones and leaves some out. Among approximately 84,000 clones listed, roughly 92% were seen once. Germline CDR1 is MNHEY and CDR2 is SMNVEV (reference sequence). Trimming took 4 bases from V and 5 from J; bases not matched to a gene: 3. The CDR3 runs to 14 residues. The clonotype originates from an adult with an advanced solid tumor such as melanoma, head and neck, liver or kidney cancer. The sample consisted of CD4+ or CD8+ T cells sorted from blood, taken in a trial of the OX40 agonist ivuxolimab. The rearrangement uses TRBV27 and TRBJ2-7; TRBD2 matches 12 bases. The chain's CDR3 is CASSSTSGGHEQYF. As DNA, the CDR3 is TGTGCCAGCAGTTCGACTAGCGGGGGCCACGAGCAGTACTTC.